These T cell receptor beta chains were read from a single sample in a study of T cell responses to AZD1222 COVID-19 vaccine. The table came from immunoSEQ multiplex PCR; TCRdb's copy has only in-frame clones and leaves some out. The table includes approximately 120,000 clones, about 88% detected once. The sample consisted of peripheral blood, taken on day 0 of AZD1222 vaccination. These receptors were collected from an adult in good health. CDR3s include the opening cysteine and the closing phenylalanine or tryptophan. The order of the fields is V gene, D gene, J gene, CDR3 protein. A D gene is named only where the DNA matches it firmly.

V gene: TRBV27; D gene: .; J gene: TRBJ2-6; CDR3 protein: CASTFLGFGANVLTF
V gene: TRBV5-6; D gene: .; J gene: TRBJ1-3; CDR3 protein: CASSLDHGRSGNTIYF
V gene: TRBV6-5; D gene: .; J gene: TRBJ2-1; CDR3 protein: CASSYGLPAYNEQFF
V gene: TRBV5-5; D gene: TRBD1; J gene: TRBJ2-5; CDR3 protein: CASSWTGSETQYF
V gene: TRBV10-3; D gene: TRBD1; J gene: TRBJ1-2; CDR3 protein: CAIEEGQGYGYTF
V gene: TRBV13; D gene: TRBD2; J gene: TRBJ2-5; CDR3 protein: CASSPGLAETQYF
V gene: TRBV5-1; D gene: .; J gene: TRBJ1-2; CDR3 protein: CASSPPWVYGYTF
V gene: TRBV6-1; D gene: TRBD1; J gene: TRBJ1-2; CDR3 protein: CASSEVPGGGNYGYTF
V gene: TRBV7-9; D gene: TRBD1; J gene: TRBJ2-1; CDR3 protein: CASSDTQGDSYNEQFF
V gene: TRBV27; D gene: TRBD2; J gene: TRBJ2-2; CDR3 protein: CASSLAGAGGELFF
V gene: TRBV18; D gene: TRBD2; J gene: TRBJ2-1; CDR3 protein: CASSPGTSNEQFF
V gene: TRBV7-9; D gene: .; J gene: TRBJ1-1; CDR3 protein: CASSSYGPNTEAFF
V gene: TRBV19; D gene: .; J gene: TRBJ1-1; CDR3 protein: CASSFAGEAEAFF
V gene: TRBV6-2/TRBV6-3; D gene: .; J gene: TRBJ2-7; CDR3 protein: CASSYLPGTPYEQYF
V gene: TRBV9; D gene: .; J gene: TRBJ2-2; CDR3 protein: CASSVASTGELFF
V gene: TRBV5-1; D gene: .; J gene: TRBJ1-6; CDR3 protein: CASSLDIRESSYNSPLHF
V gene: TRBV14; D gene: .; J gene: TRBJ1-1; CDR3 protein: CASSQSVNTEAFF
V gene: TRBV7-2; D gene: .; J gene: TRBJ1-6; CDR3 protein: CASSISGEGSPLHF
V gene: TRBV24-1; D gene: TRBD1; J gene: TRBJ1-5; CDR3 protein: CATSRTGEGQPQHF
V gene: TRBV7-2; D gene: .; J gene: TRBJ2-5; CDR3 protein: CASSNYTEETQYF
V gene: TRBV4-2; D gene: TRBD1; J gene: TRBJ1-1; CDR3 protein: CASSKTGAGAEAFF
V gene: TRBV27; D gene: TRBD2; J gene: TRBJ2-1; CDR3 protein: CASSSPGLAYNEQFF
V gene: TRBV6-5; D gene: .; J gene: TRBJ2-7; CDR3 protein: CASRFGTMDSYEQYF
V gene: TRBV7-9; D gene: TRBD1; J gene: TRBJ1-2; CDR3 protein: CASSLARDRAEGYTF
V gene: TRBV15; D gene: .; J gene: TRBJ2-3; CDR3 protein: CATSRGRAGTDTQYF
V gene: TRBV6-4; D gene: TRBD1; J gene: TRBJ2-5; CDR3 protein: CASSDARGREKETQYF
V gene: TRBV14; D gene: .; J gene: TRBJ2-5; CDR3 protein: CASSQEGGGQETQYF
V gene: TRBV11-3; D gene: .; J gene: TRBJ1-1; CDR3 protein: CASSVSQGWAEAFF
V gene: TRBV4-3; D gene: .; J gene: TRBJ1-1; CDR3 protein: CASSQTRAFTEAFF
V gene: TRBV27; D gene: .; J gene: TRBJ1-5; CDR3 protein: CASSSTDRATSNQPQHF
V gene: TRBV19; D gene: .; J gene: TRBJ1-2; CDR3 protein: CASSPTRRLYGYTF
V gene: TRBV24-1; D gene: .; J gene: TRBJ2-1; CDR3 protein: CATSDPRTWGLVYNEQFF
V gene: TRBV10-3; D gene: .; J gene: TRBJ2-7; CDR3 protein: CAIRDPAYEQYF
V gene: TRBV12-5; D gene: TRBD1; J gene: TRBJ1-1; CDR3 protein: CASGRGTGPAEAFF
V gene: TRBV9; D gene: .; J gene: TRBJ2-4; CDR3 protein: CASSASGENIQYF
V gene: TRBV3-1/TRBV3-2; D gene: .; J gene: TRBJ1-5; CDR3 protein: CASSQDWQNQPQHF
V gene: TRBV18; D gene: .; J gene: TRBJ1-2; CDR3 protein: CASSPLGSGNYGYTF
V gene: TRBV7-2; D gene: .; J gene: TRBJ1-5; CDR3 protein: CASSLGDGSQPQHF
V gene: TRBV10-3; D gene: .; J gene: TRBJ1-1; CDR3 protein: CAISAEKGLTEAFF
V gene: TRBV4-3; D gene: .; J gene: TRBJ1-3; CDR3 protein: CASSQDRQSAGNTIYF
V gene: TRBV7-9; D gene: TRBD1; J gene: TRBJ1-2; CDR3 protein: CASSPAWPGGIYGYTF
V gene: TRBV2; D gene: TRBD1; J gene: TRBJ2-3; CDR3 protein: CASTRDRGTDTQYF
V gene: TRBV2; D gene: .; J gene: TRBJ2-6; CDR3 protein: CASREDGQIGTNVLTF
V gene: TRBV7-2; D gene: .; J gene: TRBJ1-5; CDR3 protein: CASSLDGAQPQHF
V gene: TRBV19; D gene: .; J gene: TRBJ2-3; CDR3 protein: CASSIQGGADTQYF
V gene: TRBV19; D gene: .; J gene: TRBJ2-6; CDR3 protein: CASSIMTGGFSGANVLTF
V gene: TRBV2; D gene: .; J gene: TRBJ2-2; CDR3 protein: CASSVGQIGTGELFF
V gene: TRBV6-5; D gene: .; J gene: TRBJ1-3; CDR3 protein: CASRGDSLSGNTIYF
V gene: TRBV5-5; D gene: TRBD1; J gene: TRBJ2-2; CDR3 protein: CASSLADRDTGELFF
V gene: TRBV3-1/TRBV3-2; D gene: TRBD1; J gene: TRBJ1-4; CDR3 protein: CASSIQGGPGEKLFF
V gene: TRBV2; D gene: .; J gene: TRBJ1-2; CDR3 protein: CASSYQGEGRYTF
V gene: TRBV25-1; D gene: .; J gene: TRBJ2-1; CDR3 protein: CASSEYGLAQYNEQFF